This T cell receptor beta chain was sequenced in a study of shared clonotypes between healthy human individuals. Study-wide findings and caveats: For naive CD4 cells, roughly 5% of clonotypes were shared across a few donors. The study found lower generation probabilities in non-shared clonotypes than in those shared by all four donors.

With respect to this clone: The antigen is not known.

Clones were read by immunoSEQ multiplex PCR, and TCRdb kept only the in-frame ones, dropping some. Of some 2,100,000 clones listed, nearly 97% are singletons. This sequence originates from a man between 18 and 29 years old in good health. Sequencing was performed on naive CD4+ T cells sorted from blood. This sample's subset: CD45RA+ positively selected.

The CDR3 sequence is CASTSGYEQYF. DNA for the CDR3: TGTGCCAGCACTAGCGGGTACGAGCAGTACTTC. The chain joins TRBV14 to TRBJ2-7; 8 bases fit TRBD2. The V gene end was trimmed by 7 bases and the J gene end by 4 bases; junction bases not matched to a gene: 0. The length of the CDR3 is 11 residues. CDR1 is SGHDN, CDR2 FVKESK, per germline.